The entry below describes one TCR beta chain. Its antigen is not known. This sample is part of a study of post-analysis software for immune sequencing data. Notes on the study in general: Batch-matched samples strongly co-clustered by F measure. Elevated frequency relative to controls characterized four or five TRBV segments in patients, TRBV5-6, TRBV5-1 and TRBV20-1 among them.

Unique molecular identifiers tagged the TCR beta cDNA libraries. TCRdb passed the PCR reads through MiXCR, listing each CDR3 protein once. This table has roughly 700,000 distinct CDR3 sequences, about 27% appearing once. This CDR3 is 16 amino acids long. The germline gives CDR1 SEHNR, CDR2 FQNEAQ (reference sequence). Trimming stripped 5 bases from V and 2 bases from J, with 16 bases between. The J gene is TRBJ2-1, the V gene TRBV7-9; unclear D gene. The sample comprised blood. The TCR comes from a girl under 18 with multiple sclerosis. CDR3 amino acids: CASSTPRSPTYNEQFF. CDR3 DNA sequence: TGTGCCAGCAGCACGCCCAGGAGCCCTACCTACAATGAGCAGTTCTTC.